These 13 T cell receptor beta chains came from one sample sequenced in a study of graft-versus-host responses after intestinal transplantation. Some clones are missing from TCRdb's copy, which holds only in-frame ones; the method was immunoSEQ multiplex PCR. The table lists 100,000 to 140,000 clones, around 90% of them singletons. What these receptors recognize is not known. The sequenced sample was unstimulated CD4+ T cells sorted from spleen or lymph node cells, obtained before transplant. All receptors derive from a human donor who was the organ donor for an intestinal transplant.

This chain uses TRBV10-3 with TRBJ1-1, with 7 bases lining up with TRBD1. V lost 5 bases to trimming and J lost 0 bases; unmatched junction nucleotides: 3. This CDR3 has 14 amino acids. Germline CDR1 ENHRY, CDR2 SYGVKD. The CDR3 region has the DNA TGTGCCATCAGTACCGGGACAGTGAACACTGAAGCTTTCTTT. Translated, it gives CAISTGTVNTEAFF.

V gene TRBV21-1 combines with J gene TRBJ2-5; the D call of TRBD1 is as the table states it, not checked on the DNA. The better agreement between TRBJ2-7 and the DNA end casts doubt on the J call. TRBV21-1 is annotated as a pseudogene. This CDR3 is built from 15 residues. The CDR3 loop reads CTSSILTGGSYEQYF. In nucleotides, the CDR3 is TGTACCAGCAGCATCTTGACAGGGGGAAGCTACGAGCAGTACTTC.

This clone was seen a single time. The CDR3 protein is CASSLPTGTSGANVLTF. The CDR3 DNA reads TGTGCCAGCAGCTTACCGACAGGGACCTCTGGGGCCAACGTCCTGACTTTC. The chain uses TRBV5-4 and TRBJ2-6; 7 bases are a match to TRBD1. This CDR3 has 17 residues. The trim removed 2 bases at V and 0 bases at J, leaving 5 bases unmatched. Germline V gives CDR1 SGHNT, CDR2 YYREEE (reference sequence).

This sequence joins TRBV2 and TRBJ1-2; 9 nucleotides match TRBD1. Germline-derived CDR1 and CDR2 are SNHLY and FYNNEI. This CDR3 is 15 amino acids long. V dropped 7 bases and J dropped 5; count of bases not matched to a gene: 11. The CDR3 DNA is TGTGCCAGCACTTCAACAGGGGGCGCAGGATATGGCTACACCTTC. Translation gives CASTSTGGAGYGYTF.

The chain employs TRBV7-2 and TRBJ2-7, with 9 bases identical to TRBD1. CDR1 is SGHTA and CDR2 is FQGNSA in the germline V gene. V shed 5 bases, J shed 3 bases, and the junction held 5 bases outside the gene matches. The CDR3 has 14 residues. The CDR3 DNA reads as TGTGCCAGCAGCCTCGGACAGGGGATCTACGAGCAGTACTTC. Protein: CASSLGQGIYEQYF.

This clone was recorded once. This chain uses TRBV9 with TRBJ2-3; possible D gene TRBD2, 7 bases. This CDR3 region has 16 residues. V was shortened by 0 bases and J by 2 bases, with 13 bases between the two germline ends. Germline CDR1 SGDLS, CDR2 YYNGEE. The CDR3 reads CASSVGVGGPTDTQYF. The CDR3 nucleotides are TGTGCCAGCAGCGTAGGGGTGGGGGGGCCCACAGATACGCAGTATTTT.

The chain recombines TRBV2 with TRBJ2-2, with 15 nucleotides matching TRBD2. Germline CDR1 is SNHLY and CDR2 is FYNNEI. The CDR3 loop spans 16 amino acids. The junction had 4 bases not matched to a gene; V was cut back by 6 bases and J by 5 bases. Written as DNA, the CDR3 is TGTGCCAGCAGGGGACTAGCGGGGGGCCCGACCGGGGAGCTGTTTTTT. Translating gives CASRGLAGGPTGELFF.

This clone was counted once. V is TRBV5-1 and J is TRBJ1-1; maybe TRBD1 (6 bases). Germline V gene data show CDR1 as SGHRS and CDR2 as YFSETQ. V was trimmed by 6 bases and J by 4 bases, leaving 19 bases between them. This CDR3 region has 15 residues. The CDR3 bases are TGCGCCAGCAAGCCCCCGGACAGTTCTCTCACTGAAGCTTTCTTT. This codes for CASKPPDSSLTEAFF.

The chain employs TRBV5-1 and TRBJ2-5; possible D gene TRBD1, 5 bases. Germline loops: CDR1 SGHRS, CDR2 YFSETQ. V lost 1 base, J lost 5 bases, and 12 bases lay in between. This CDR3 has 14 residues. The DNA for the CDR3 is TGCGCCAGCAGCTTGTCCGTTTCAGGGGAGACCCAGTACTTC. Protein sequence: CASSLSVSGETQYF.

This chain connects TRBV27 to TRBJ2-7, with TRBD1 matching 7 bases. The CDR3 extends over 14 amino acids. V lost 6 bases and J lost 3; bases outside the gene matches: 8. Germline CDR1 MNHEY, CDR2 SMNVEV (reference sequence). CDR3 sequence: CASSRQGRSYEQYF. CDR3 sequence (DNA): TGTGCCAGCAGCCGACAGGGCAGGAGCTACGAGCAGTACTTC.

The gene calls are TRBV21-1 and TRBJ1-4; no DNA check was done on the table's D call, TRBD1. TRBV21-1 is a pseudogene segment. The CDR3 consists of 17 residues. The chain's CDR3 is CANRTGQINDELFSLFF. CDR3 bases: TGTGCCAACCGGACAGGACAGATTAATGATGAACTGTTCAGCTTGTTTTTT.

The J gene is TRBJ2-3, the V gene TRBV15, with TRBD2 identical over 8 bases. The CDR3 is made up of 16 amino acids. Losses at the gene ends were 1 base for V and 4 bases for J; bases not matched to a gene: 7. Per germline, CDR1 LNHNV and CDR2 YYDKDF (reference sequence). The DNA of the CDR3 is TGTGCCACCAGCAGAGCCGGACTAGCCATTGCAGATACGCAGTATTTT. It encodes CATSRAGLAIADTQYF. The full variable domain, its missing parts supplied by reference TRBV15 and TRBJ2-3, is DAMVIQNPRYQVTQFGKPVTLSCSQTLNHNVMYWYQQKSSQAPKLLFHYYDKDFNNEADTPDNFQSRRPNTSFCFLDIRSPGLGDTAMYLCATSRAGLAIADTQYFGPGTRLTVL.

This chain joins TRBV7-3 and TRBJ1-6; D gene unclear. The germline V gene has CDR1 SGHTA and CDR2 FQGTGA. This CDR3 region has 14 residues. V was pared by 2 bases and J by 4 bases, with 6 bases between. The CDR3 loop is CASSLLQYNSPLHF. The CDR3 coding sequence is TGTGCCAGCAGCTTATTACAGTATAATTCACCCCTCCACTTT.